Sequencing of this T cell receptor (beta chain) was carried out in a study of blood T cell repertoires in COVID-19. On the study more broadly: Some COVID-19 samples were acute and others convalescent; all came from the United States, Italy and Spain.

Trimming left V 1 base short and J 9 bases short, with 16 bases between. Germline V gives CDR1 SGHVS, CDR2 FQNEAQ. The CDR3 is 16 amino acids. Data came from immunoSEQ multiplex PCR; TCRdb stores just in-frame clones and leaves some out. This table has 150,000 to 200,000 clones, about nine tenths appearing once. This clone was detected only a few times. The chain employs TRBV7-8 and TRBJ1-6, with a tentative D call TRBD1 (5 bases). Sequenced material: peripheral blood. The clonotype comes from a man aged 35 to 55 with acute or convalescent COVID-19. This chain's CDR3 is CASSLGSQGLGSPLHF. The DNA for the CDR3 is TGTGCCAGCAGCTTAGGTAGCCAGGGACTGGGTTCACCCCTCCACTTT.